One and the same sample provided the 24 T cell receptor beta chains below, sequenced in a study of T cells in Graves' hyperthyroidism and ophthalmopathy. TCR beta CDR3 regions were amplified from RNA transcripts. In the first-round RT-PCR of the TCR CDR3, the HTBI primer set was used. TCRdb processed the multiplex PCR reads anew with MiXCR; each CDR3 protein has one entry. The table lists under 350,000 distinct CDR3 sequences, about an eighth of them singletons. Sequenced material: blood. These receptors came from a woman aged 25 to 39 with Graves' hyperthyroidism that later progressed to Graves' ophthalmopathy.

Ten or more counts support this clonotype. The J gene is TRBJ2-7, the V gene TRBV7-2, with D tentatively TRBD2 (6 bases). CDR3 length: 17 residues. The V and J ends lost 2 bases and 6 bases respectively, with 23 bases between them. Germline V CDR1 and CDR2: SGHTA, FQGNSA. The CDR3 loop is CASSLTQGGLGVSEQYF. The DNA of the CDR3 is TGTGCCAGCAGCTTAACTCAGGGAGGCCTCGGCGTGAGCGAGCAGTACTTC.

This clonotype has a count of ten or more. The J gene is TRBJ1-2, the V gene TRBV19; D remains ambiguous. The CDR3 runs 15 residues. Germline V CDR1 and CDR2: LNHDA, SQIVND (reference sequence). Trimming left V 2 bases short and J 8 bases short, with 18 bases between. CDR3 amino acids: CASSIQTSGSRGYTF. CDR3 nucleotide sequence: TGTGCCAGTAGTATACAAACTAGCGGGTCTAGAGGCTACACCTTC.

V gene TRBV20-1 combines with J gene TRBJ2-2, with a possible D match to TRBD2 (5 bases). Germline loops: CDR1 DFQATT, CDR2 SNEGSKA (reference sequence). The length of the CDR3 is 17 residues. Trimming pared 6 bases from V and 3 bases from J, leaving 23 bases between. The CDR3 bases are TGCAGTGCCGACCCCTACTTATCGGAGGCCTACACCGGGGAGCTGTTTTTT. Its protein is CSADPYLSEAYTGELFF.

This clonotype was recorded many times. This chain links TRBV27 with TRBJ2-5; 9 nucleotides line up with TRBD1. CDR3 length: 15 amino acids. V was clipped by 5 bases and J by 1 base; unmatched bases: 5. Germline V CDR1 and CDR2: MNHEY, SMNVEV (reference sequence). CDR3 sequence (DNA): TGTGCCAGCAGTCGTACAGGGGGCCCCCAAGAGACCCAGTACTTC. Protein: CASSRTGGPQETQYF.

This clonotype was seen many times. The chain recombines TRBV11-2 with TRBJ2-5, with 9 bases aligning to TRBD2. V shed 2 bases and J 3 bases; nucleotides not matched to a gene: 4. The CDR3 runs to 15 residues. The V gene's germline CDR1 is SGHAT and CDR2 FQNNGV. The CDR3 DNA is TGTGCCAGCAGCTTAATAGCGGGAGACAAAGAGACCCAGTACTTC. This translates into CASSLIAGDKETQYF.

This clonotype was picked up a small number of times. The J gene is TRBJ1-2, the V gene TRBV19, with D unclear. Germline V gene data show CDR1 as LNHDA and CDR2 as SQIVND (reference sequence). The CDR3 has 14 amino acids. Trimming took 2 bases from V and 0 from J, leaving 7 bases between them. The CDR3 is CASSITGTNYGYTF. CDR3 sequence (DNA): TGTGCCAGTAGTATAACGGGAACTAACTATGGCTACACCTTC.

The gene calls are TRBV6-1 and TRBJ2-7; D unclear. Germline loops: CDR1 MNHNS, CDR2 SASEGT. Between the trimmed V and J ends, which lost 5 bases and 0 bases, there was a span of 8 bases. The CDR3 totals 13 residues. CDR3 coding DNA: TGTGCCAGCAGTACACCGAGCTCCTACGAGCAGTACTTC. Amino acid sequence: CASSTPSSYEQYF.

Ten or more counts support this clonotype. The CDR3: CASTSLRLPRGSYEQYF. Written as DNA, the CDR3 is TGTGCCAGCACCTCCCTGAGGCTACCCCGGGGCTCCTACGAGCAGTACTTC. The V gene is TRBV28, the J gene TRBJ2-7; D might be TRBD2 (5 bases). Germline V gene sequence: CDR1 MDHEN, CDR2 SYDVKM. V dropped 7 bases and J dropped 0 bases, with 22 bases sitting between them. This CDR3 region has 17 residues.

The chain combines TRBV7-2 with TRBJ2-3; 14 bases fit TRBD2. Germline V lookup: CDR1 SGHTA, CDR2 FQGNSA. The CDR3 extends over 17 amino acids. With 5 bases clipped from V and 0 bases from J, the junction kept 4 bases outside the gene matches. CDR3 bases: TGTGCCAGCAGCCGGACTAGCGGGAGGCTCAGCACAGATACGCAGTATTTT. Translation gives CASSRTSGRLSTDTQYF.

The gene calls are TRBV4-2 and TRBJ2-3; TRBD2 aligns across 8 bases. Trimming took 0 bases from V and 1 from J; bases not matched to a gene: 6. CDR1 is LGHNA and CDR2 is YNFKEQ in the germline V gene. The CDR3 runs to 17 residues. CDR3 coding DNA: TGTGCCAGCAGCCAAGAAGGAGCGGGAGCAGGCACAGATACGCAGTATTTT. It translates to CASSQEGAGAGTDTQYF.

This clonotype was detected many times. The chain employs TRBV27 and TRBJ2-1, with 14 nucleotides matching TRBD2. The CDR3 length is 16 residues. Germline assignment: CDR1 MNHEY and CDR2 SMNVEV (reference sequence). Trimming cost V 5 bases and J 8 bases; bases outside gene matches: 8. The CDR3 bases are TGTGCCAGCAGTCGACTAGCGGGAGGGGATTTTTATGAGCAGTTCTTC. Its translation: CASSRLAGGDFYEQFF.

This clonotype was counted ten times or more. CDR3 loop: CAISDVSDRWDYNEQFF. In DNA, the CDR3 is TGTGCCATCAGTGACGTCTCGGACAGGTGGGACTACAATGAGCAGTTCTTC. The V gene is TRBV10-3, the J gene TRBJ2-1; 7 bases are shared with TRBD1. The CDR3 is 17 residues long. Germline V gives CDR1 ENHRY, CDR2 SYGVKD. Trimming took 3 bases from V and 3 from J; bases not matched to a gene: 11.

This clonotype was seen only a few times. This chain joins TRBV5-1 and TRBJ2-1; perhaps TRBD2 as D (7 bases). The CDR3 totals 14 residues. Germline assignment: CDR1 SGHRS and CDR2 YFSETQ. Trimming stripped 4 bases from V and 3 bases from J, with 11 bases between. The CDR3 loop reads CASSEGGGYNEQFF. In nucleotides, the CDR3 is TGCGCCAGCAGCGAGGGGGGGGGCTACAATGAGCAGTTCTTC. Looking up the rest from reference TRBV5-1 and TRBJ2-1 gives the full variable domain: KAGVTQTPRYLIKTRGQQVTLSCSPISGHRSVSWYQQTPGQGLQFLFEYFSETQRNKGNFPGRFSGRQFSNSRSEMNVSTLELGDSALYLCASSEGGGYNEQFFGPGTRLTVL.

This clonotype was observed many times. The DNA of the CDR3 is TGTGCCAGCAGCAACGAGGGACTAGCGGGATCCCGCTCCTACAATGAGCAGTTCTTC. Translation gives CASSNEGLAGSRSYNEQFF. The chain employs TRBV6-1 and TRBJ2-1, with 13 bases aligning to TRBD2. The germline V gene has CDR1 MNHNS and CDR2 SASEGT. Trimming took 6 bases from V and 0 from J; bases not matched to a gene: 11. CDR3 size: 19 residues.

The CDR3 DNA is TGTGCCAGCAGTTTCCTAGAGGGGGTGATCATTGGGGCCAACGTCCTGACTTTC. Its translation: CASSFLEGVIIGANVLTF. This rearrangement joins TRBV12-3 or TRBV12-4 to TRBJ2-6, with D possibly TRBD1 on 6 matching bases. This CDR3 contains 18 residues. The V and J ends lost 3 bases and 3 bases respectively, with 18 bases between them.

The chain couples TRBV29-1 to TRBJ1-2, with D uncertain. The CDR3 spans 12 residues. V was shortened by 4 bases and J by 2 bases, with 8 bases between the two germline ends. CDR1 is SQVTM, CDR2 ANQGSEA, per germline. CDR3: CSVVAENYGYTF. Here the CDR3 DNA reads TGCAGCGTTGTTGCAGAAAACTATGGCTACACCTTC.

A word on this clonotype: Just one base apart from a much larger clone, this may be a read error. The chain employs TRBV28 and TRBJ2-7, with a possible D match to TRBD1 (5 bases). V lost 4 bases to trimming and J lost 2 bases, with 18 bases between them. Germline CDR1 MDHEN, CDR2 SYDVKM. The CDR3 runs to 16 residues. Here the CDR3 reads CASSSSSGRAPYEQYF. The CDR3 coding sequence is TGTGCCAGCAGTTCCTCCTCAGGCAGGGCTCCCTACGAGCAGTACTTC.

V usage is TRBV15 and J usage is TRBJ1-6; D unresolved. Trimming left V 1 base short and J 10 bases short, with 8 bases between. CDR1 and CDR2 (germline): LNHNV, YYDKDF (reference sequence). The CDR3 consists of 13 residues. This chain's CDR3 is CATSRGMGSPLHF. The DNA for the CDR3 is TGTGCCACCAGCAGAGGGATGGGGTCACCCCTCCACTTT.

This clonotype was counted at least ten times. The chain has TRBV27 and TRBJ2-6; D is possibly TRBD2 (5 bases). The CDR3 loop spans 13 amino acids. Per the germline V gene, CDR1 is MNHEY and CDR2 is SMNVEV (reference sequence). V lost 6 bases to trimming and J lost 4 bases, with 7 bases between them. Written as DNA, the CDR3 is TGTGCCAGCAGACGGAGGGGGGCCAACGTCCTGACTTTC. It encodes CASRRRGANVLTF.

This clonotype was counted a few times. The rearrangement links TRBV4-2 to TRBJ2-1, with 8 nucleotides matching TRBD1. Losses at the gene ends were 5 bases for V and 7 bases for J; bases not matched to a gene: 4. CDR1 is LGHNA, CDR2 YNFKEQ, per germline. The CDR3 length is 13 residues. CDR3 sequence reads: CASSAGGGNEQFF. The CDR3 DNA reads TGTGCCAGCAGCGCAGGGGGCGGGAATGAGCAGTTCTTC.

This clonotype was counted a few times. The chain combines TRBV9 with TRBJ2-3; TRBD2 aligns across 7 bases. The CDR3 loop spans 16 amino acids. Germline V gene data show CDR1 as SGDLS and CDR2 as YYNGEE. The junction had 10 bases not matched to a gene; V was cut back by 0 bases and J by 6 bases. The CDR3 sequence is CASSVGSGGPPDTQYF. The CDR3 nucleotides are TGTGCCAGCAGCGTAGGGTCGGGAGGCCCGCCGGATACGCAGTATTTT.

The chain's CDR3 is CASSQERAQPQHF. CDR3 DNA: TGTGCCAGCAGCCAAGAAAGGGCTCAGCCCCAGCATTTT. The V call is TRBV4-2, the J call TRBJ1-5; D gene unclear. The CDR3 has 13 amino acids. CDR1 is LGHNA and CDR2 is YNFKEQ in the germline V gene. The V end was cut by 0 bases, the J end by 6 bases, with 6 bases between.

This clonotype was seen at least ten times. V and J are TRBV7-9 and TRBJ2-3; D call uncertain. CDR3 length equals 12 residues. CDR1 and CDR2 (germline): SEHNR, FQNEAQ (reference sequence). The ends were cut back, 6 bases at V and 2 bases at J, with 6 bases in the middle. CDR3: CASRQSTDTQYF. The CDR3 DNA reads as TGTGCCAGCAGACAGTCCACAGATACGCAGTATTTT.

This clonotype was seen a few times. V and J are TRBV4-1 and TRBJ2-7; the match to TRBD2 covers 8 bases. J gave up 5 bases and V 1 base, and 7 bases lay outside the gene matches. CDR3 length: 15 amino acids. Germline-derived CDR1 and CDR2 are MGHRA and YSYEKL. The CDR3 region is CASSQGPGLGNEQYF. CDR3 bases: TGCGCCAGCAGCCAAGGACCGGGACTAGGCAACGAGCAGTACTTC.